The 30 T cell receptor beta chains listed next were all sequenced from one sample in a study of blood T cell repertoires in COVID-19. The repertoire was sequenced with immunoSEQ multiplex PCR; TCRdb's copy has only in-frame clones and lacks some. The data contain about 300,000 clones, roughly 85% of them singletons. The sequenced sample consisted of PBMCs or T cells enriched from blood (not recorded which). Receptors originate from a woman aged 45-65 years who had recovered from COVID-19.

This clone occurred once. The V and J genes are TRBV19 and TRBJ1-1, with D possibly being TRBD1 (5 bases). CDR1 is LNHDA and CDR2 is SQIVND in the germline V gene (reference sequence). Trimming pared 5 bases from V and 7 bases from J, leaving 14 bases between. The CDR3 is made up of 13 amino acids. DNA of the CDR3: TGTGCCAGTAGTCCCTGGCAGGGCAATGAAGCTTTCTTT. Protein product: CASSPWQGNEAFF. Filled out from reference TRBV19 and TRBJ1-1, the complete variable domain reads DGGITQSPKYLFRKEGQNVTLSCEQNLNHDAMYWYRQDPGQGLRLIYYSQIVNDFQKGDIAEGYSVSREKKESFPLTVTSAQKNPTAFYLCASSPWQGNEAFFGQGTRLTVV.

The gene calls are TRBV9 and TRBJ2-1, with TRBD2 matching 16 bases. The trim removed 4 bases at V and 9 bases at J, leaving 7 bases unmatched. The CDR3 length is 16 residues. Germline assignment: CDR1 SGDLS and CDR2 YYNGEE. Written as DNA, the CDR3 is TGTGCCAGCAGCATGGGACTAGCGGGAGGGATTGGTGAGCAGTTCTTC. It codes for CASSMGLAGGIGEQFF.

J is TRBJ1-1 and V is TRBV2, with D hard to call. This CDR3 comprises 12 residues. CDR1 is SNHLY and CDR2 is FYNNEI in the germline V gene. V was trimmed by 8 bases and J by 0 bases, leaving 7 bases between them. CDR3 sequence reads: CASRVMNTEAFF. CDR3 nucleotide sequence: TGTGCCAGCCGGGTAATGAACACTGAAGCTTTCTTT.

The chain carries TRBV3-1 (or the pseudogene TRBV3-2) and TRBJ1-2; D is unresolved. V was clipped by 2 bases and J by 5 bases, with 15 bases between them. Germline assignment: CDR1 LGHDT and CDR2 YNNKEL (reference sequence). The CDR3 loop spans 15 amino acids. CDR3 amino acids: CASSQIGVPNYGYTF. In DNA, the CDR3 is TGTGCCAGCAGCCAAATCGGGGTCCCCAATTATGGCTACACCTTC.

V and J are TRBV18 and TRBJ1-3; 7 nucleotides match TRBD1. Germline CDR1 and CDR2: KGHSH and LQKENI. Trimming took 0 bases from V and 2 from J; bases not matched to a gene: 10. This CDR3 is 18 amino acids long. CDR3 protein: CASSPPLQGELAGNTIYF. The CDR3 DNA sequence: TGTGCCAGCTCACCACCGTTGCAGGGGGAGTTGGCTGGAAACACCATATATTTT.

The chain carries TRBV28 and TRBJ2-6; no reliable D call. With 6 bases removed from V and 2 bases from J, the gap between germline ends came to 8 bases. Germline V gene data show CDR1 as MDHEN and CDR2 as SYDVKM. The CDR3 loop spans 14 amino acids. The CDR3 bases are TGTGCCAGCAGCCCAAACACTGGGGCCAACGTCCTGACTTTC. Translating it yields CASSPNTGANVLTF.

This clone was observed a handful of times. The rearrangement uses TRBV7-2 and TRBJ1-2, with 9 bases that match TRBD1. This CDR3 spans 13 amino acids. Germline lookup yields CDR1 SGHTA and CDR2 FQGNSA. Trimming took 3 bases from V and 8 from J; bases not matched to a gene: 4. CDR3 loop: CASSLGQGRGYTF. The CDR3, as DNA: TGTGCCAGCAGCTTGGGACAGGGCCGGGGCTACACCTTC.

The genes are TRBV18 and TRBJ2-7, with D possibly TRBD2 on 6 matching bases. The germline V gene encodes CDR1 KGHSH and CDR2 LQKENI. V gave up 1 base and J gave up 0 bases, with 10 bases separating them. The CDR3 spans 15 residues. The CDR3 reads CASSPRGASSYEQYF. Written as DNA, the CDR3 is TGTGCCAGCTCACCACGCGGGGCAAGCTCCTACGAGCAGTACTTC.

This clone appeared once. This chain uses TRBV30 with TRBJ2-5; 12 positions match TRBD2. Germline V CDR1 and CDR2: GTSNPN, SVGIG (reference sequence). This CDR3 is built from 14 residues. J lost 5 bases, V lost 8 bases, and 9 bases had no gene match. The CDR3 here is CAGATSGGGETQYF. DNA for the CDR3: TGTGCCGGGGCGACTAGCGGGGGAGGCGAGACCCAGTACTTC.

This sequence joins TRBV28 and TRBJ1-3, with D possibly being TRBD1 (6 bases). Germline V CDR1 and CDR2: MDHEN, SYDVKM. The germline V and J ends were trimmed by 3 bases and 3 bases, with 15 bases remaining between them. The CDR3 has 16 amino acids. Written as DNA, the CDR3 is TGTGCCAGCAGTTTTCTGGGGGCCAGGGATGGAAACACCATATATTTT. Amino acid sequence: CASSFLGARDGNTIYF.

Only a few counts were recorded for this clone. The gene calls are TRBV5-1 and TRBJ1-4; D might be TRBD1 (5 bases). Germline CDR1 is SGHRS and CDR2 is YFSETQ. V was shortened by 4 bases and J by 6 bases, with 16 bases between the two germline ends. The CDR3 has 15 amino acids. The DNA for the CDR3 is TGCGCCAGCAGCCCTGACGGGGGACTTTATGAAAAACTGTTTTTT. It translates to CASSPDGGLYEKLFF.

The chain recombines TRBV29-1 with TRBJ2-7; TRBD1 aligns across 12 bases. Trimming at V came to 6 bases and at J to 1 base, leaving 4 bases not matched to a gene. Germline V CDR1 and CDR2: SQVTM, ANQGSEA. The CDR3 covers 14 residues. In DNA form, the CDR3 reads TGCAGCGTCGGGACAGGGGGCGCATCCTACGAGCAGTACTTC. This codes for CSVGTGGASYEQYF.

This chain joins TRBV6-5 and TRBJ1-2, with TRBD1 matching over 8 bases. Losses at the gene ends were 10 bases for V and 7 bases for J; bases not matched to a gene: 11. Looked up from germline, CDR1 is MNHEY and CDR2 is SVGAGI. This CDR3 has 13 amino acids. This CDR3 reads CANSDRGIGGYTF. The CDR3 DNA reads TGTGCCAACTCTGACAGGGGAATTGGTGGCTACACCTTC.

The genes are TRBV7-2 and TRBJ1-5, with 8 positions matching TRBD1. Germline CDR1 SGHTA, CDR2 FQGNSA. Losses at the gene ends were 1 base for V and 1 base for J; bases not matched to a gene: 3. The CDR3 totals 16 residues. CDR3 nucleotide sequence: TGTGCCAGCAGCTTAGGGACAGGGTGGAGCAATCAGCCCCAGCATTTT. This gives the protein CASSLGTGWSNQPQHF. The entire variable domain, with the rest obtained from reference TRBV7-2 and TRBJ1-5, is as follows: GAGVSQSPSNKVTEKGKDVELRCDPISGHTALYWYRQSLGQGLEFLIYFQGNSAPDKSGLPSDRFSAERTGGSVSTLTIQRTQQEDSAVYLCASSLGTGWSNQPQHFGDGTRLSIL.

The V and J genes are TRBV29-1 and TRBJ1-1; D is unresolved. V shed 4 bases and J shed 1 base, with 10 bases lying between them. This CDR3 region has 13 residues. The V gene's germline CDR1 is SQVTM and CDR2 ANQGSEA. CDR3 protein: CSVVGRSNTEAFF. The CDR3 DNA sequence: TGCAGCGTTGTTGGGCGATCGAACACTGAAGCTTTCTTT.

J is TRBJ1-5 and V is TRBV12-3 or TRBV12-4, with D perhaps TRBD1 (5 bases). This CDR3 comprises 13 residues. Trimming left V 5 bases short and J 4 bases short, with 9 bases between. CDR3 bases: TGTGCCAGCAGTCAGGGACTAAATCAGCCCCAGCATTTT. Amino acids: CASSQGLNQPQHF.

J is TRBJ2-7 and V is TRBV11-2; D possibly corresponds to TRBD2 (6 bases). Trimming removed 1 base from V and 5 bases from J, with 12 bases in between. The CDR3 covers 14 residues. The germline gives CDR1 SGHAT, CDR2 FQNNGV. CDR3 protein: CASSLGAGRHEQYF. In DNA form, the CDR3 reads TGTGCCAGCAGCTTAGGGGCAGGGAGGCACGAGCAGTACTTC.

The chain has TRBV10-3 and TRBJ2-3, with a weak D call TRBD1 (6 bases). Trimming took 3 bases from V and 2 from J, leaving 12 bases between them. The CDR3 covers 15 residues. Germline assignment: CDR1 ENHRY and CDR2 SYGVKD. CDR3 in amino acids: CAISDPGHLTDTQYF. DNA of the CDR3: TGTGCCATCAGTGACCCGGGACACCTCACAGATACGCAGTATTTT.

The gene calls are TRBV18 and TRBJ1-2, with a tentative D call TRBD1 (6 bases). The CDR3 has 15 residues. Trimming cost V 2 bases and J 2 bases, with 12 bases left between them. Germline CDR1 KGHSH, CDR2 LQKENI. The CDR3 region is CASSPYEDSNYGYTF. The CDR3 DNA is TGTGCCAGCTCACCATACGAGGACAGCAACTATGGCTACACCTTC.

The chain is built from TRBV19 and TRBJ2-7; perhaps TRBD2 as D (5 bases). V was pared by 6 bases and J by 2 bases, with 14 bases between. The CDR3 length is 14 residues. CDR1 is LNHDA and CDR2 is SQIVND in the germline V gene (reference sequence). The CDR3 here is CASSREGTTYEQYF. DNA for the CDR3: TGTGCCAGTAGCCGCGAGGGAACAACCTACGAGCAGTACTTC.

The chain joins TRBV28 to TRBJ1-1, with 9 bases lining up with TRBD1. With V trimmed by 10 bases and J by 9 bases, 21 bases remained unmatched. This CDR3 region has 16 residues. Germline CDR1 MDHEN, CDR2 SYDVKM. CDR3 in amino acids: CATKWGHRDRERKAFF. The CDR3 DNA reads TGTGCCACCAAGTGGGGACACCGGGACAGGGAGAGGAAAGCTTTCTTT.

J is TRBJ2-1 and V is TRBV27; TRBD2 matches 8 bases. The V gene end was trimmed by 9 bases and the J gene end by 9 bases; junction bases not matched to a gene: 16. Per germline, CDR1 MNHEY and CDR2 SMNVEV (reference sequence). CDR3 size: 15 residues. The CDR3 DNA is TGTGCCAGTACGAAAGCGGGGGCAGGTTTTGGTGAGCAGTTCTTC. It specifies CASTKAGAGFGEQFF.

The chain recombines TRBV11-2 with TRBJ2-1, with D maybe TRBD2 (7 bases). Germline-derived CDR1 and CDR2 are SGHAT and FQNNGV. The CDR3 has 16 residues. With 5 bases removed from V and 2 bases from J, the gap between germline ends came to 16 bases. CDR3 amino acids: CASSLRGGSPYNEQFF. CDR3 coding DNA: TGTGCCAGCAGCCTAAGGGGGGGGAGTCCCTACAATGAGCAGTTCTTC.

This chain links TRBV12-3 or TRBV12-4 with TRBJ1-5; D is unclear. The CDR3 contains 13 residues. The V end was cut by 3 bases, the J end by 5 bases, with 8 bases between. The CDR3 DNA is TGTGCCAGCAGTTTCGTTTCAGATCAGCCCCAGCATTTT. Translating gives CASSFVSDQPQHF.

J is TRBJ2-1 and V is TRBV7-2; 8 bases agree with TRBD2. V lost 5 bases, J lost 0 bases, and 12 bases stayed unmatched. The CDR3 is 18 amino acids. Germline CDR1 and CDR2: SGHTA and FQGNSA. This chain's CDR3 is CASSLGRGGGSSYNEQFF. CDR3 in DNA: TGTGCCAGCAGCCTAGGCAGAGGCGGGGGGAGCTCCTACAATGAGCAGTTCTTC.

The V call is TRBV7-9, the J call TRBJ2-3, with TRBD1 as a possible D gene (5 bases). Trimming removed 5 bases at V and 2 bases at J, with 14 bases between. The germline CDR1 and CDR2 sequences are SEHNR and FQNEAQ (reference sequence). This CDR3 is built from 15 residues. The CDR3 here is CASSSQGKSTDTQYF. CDR3 coding DNA: TGTGCCAGCAGCAGTCAGGGAAAGTCCACAGATACGCAGTATTTT.

This clone was found many times. The chain combines TRBV6-4 with TRBJ2-1; 9 bases agree with TRBD1. Trimming cost V 4 bases and J 6 bases; bases outside gene matches: 4. Germline loops: CDR1 MRHNA, CDR2 SNTAGT. This CDR3 is built from 14 residues. In DNA form, the CDR3 reads TGTGCCAGCAGTGGGGACAGGGAGTCCAATGAGCAGTTCTTC. Amino acids: CASSGDRESNEQFF.

This clone has just one count. The gene calls are TRBV30 and TRBJ1-4; the D is unclear. This CDR3 has 11 residues. V lost 1 base and J 6 bases, leaving 3 bases between the germline ends. The germline V gene has CDR1 GTSNPN and CDR2 SVGIG (reference sequence). The CDR3 protein is CAWSAYEKLFF. CDR3 DNA sequence: TGTGCCTGGAGTGCGTATGAAAAACTGTTTTTT.

V and J are TRBV6-2 or TRBV6-3 and TRBJ1-2; 8 bases map to TRBD1. This CDR3 is built from 15 residues. Per germline, CDR1 MNHEY and CDR2 SVGEGT. The V gene end was trimmed by 6 bases and the J gene end by 4 bases; junction bases not matched to a gene: 10. The CDR3 reads CASSLYGQGGYGYTF. The CDR3 bases are TGTGCCAGCAGCCTCTACGGACAGGGAGGCTATGGCTACACCTTC.

The rearrangement links TRBV28 to TRBJ1-6, with D unclear. Deletions cut 6 bases from V and 7 bases from J, with 13 bases between. CDR1 is MDHEN and CDR2 is SYDVKM in the germline V gene. The length of the CDR3 is 14 residues. The CDR3 spells CASSNRVANSPLHF. In DNA form, the CDR3 reads TGTGCCAGCAGCAACCGGGTCGCCAATTCACCCCTCCACTTT.